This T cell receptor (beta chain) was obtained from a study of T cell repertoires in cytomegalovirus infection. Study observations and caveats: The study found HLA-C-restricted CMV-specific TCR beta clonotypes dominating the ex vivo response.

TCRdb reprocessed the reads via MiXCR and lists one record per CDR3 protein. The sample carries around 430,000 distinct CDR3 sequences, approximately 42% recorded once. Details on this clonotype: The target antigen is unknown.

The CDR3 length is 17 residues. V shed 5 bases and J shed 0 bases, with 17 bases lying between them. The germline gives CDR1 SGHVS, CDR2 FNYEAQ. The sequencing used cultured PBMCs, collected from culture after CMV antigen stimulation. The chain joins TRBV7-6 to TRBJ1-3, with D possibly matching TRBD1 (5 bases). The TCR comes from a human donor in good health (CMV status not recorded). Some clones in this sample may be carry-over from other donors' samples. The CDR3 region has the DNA TGTGCCAGCAGCCACGGGGCAGACTATTACTCTGGAAACACCATATATTTT. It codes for CASSHGADYYSGNTIYF.